The next 21 T cell receptor beta chains were all read from a single sample in a study of cytomegalovirus exposure and HLA in healthy donors. It was with 60 Vbeta and 13 Jbeta primers that the PCR ran. TCRdb's table, derived via immunoSEQ multiplex PCR, lists solely in-frame clones and lacks some. The data hold about 130,000 clones, with approximately 61% observed a single time. The sequencing sample was made of PBMCs. The receptor source for this set is a human donor in good health.

The J gene is TRBJ2-1, the V gene TRBV7-3; 7 bases line up with TRBD2. Germline-derived CDR1 and CDR2 are SGHTA and FQGTGA. V was pared by 1 base and J by 4 bases, with 7 bases of the junction left unmatched. The CDR3 has 16 amino acids. The CDR3 coding sequence is TGTGCCAGCAGCTTAAATGGAGCGGGACTTTACAATGAGCAGTTCTTC. Protein sequence: CASSLNGAGLYNEQFF. Supplemented by reference TRBV7-3 and TRBJ2-1, the full variable domain reads GAGVSQTPSNKVTEKGKYVELRCDPISGHTALYWYRQSLGQGPEFLIYFQGTGAADDSGLPNDRFFAVRPEGSVSTLKIQRTERGDSAVYLCASSLNGAGLYNEQFFGPGTRLTVL.

This clone was counted between two and nine times. The rearrangement uses TRBV4-3 and TRBJ2-7; 8 nucleotides line up with TRBD2. Germline V gives CDR1 LGHNA, CDR2 YSLEER. Trimming removed 0 bases from V and 7 bases from J; junction bases left unmatched: 5. The CDR3 has 14 amino acids. CDR3 DNA: TGCGCCAGCAGCCAAGATCTCCGGGAGGGGGAGCAGTACTTC. Translating gives CASSQDLREGEQYF.

V gene TRBV7-2 combines with J gene TRBJ2-2; possible D gene TRBD1, 6 bases. The CDR3 sequence is 15 residues long. The germline CDR1 and CDR2 sequences are SGHTA and FQGNSA. With 2 bases removed from V and 4 bases from J, the gap between germline ends came to 11 bases. CDR3 in amino acids: CASSLPRGRTGELFF. The DNA of the CDR3 is TGTGCCAGCAGCTTACCCAGGGGACGCACCGGGGAGCTGTTTTTT.

The genes are TRBV19 and TRBJ2-1, with D possibly matching TRBD2 (6 bases). V dropped 0 bases and J dropped 2 bases, with 11 bases sitting between them. The CDR3 totals 16 residues. CDR1 and CDR2 from the germline V gene are LNHDA and SQIVND (reference sequence). CDR3 sequence reads: CASSIDGAGPYNEQFF. The CDR3 bases are TGTGCCAGTAGTATAGATGGGGCGGGACCCTACAATGAGCAGTTCTTC.

The chain is built from TRBV10-2 and TRBJ2-2; TRBD1 might be the D (5 bases). V shed 8 bases and J shed 7 bases, with 11 bases lying between them. The CDR3 runs 12 residues. From germline, CDR1 is WSHSY and CDR2 SAAADI. The DNA of the CDR3 is TGCGCCAGCTCGACAGTGAGCGGGGAGCTGTTTTTT. Amino acids: CASSTVSGELFF.

In its sample, this clone was seen once. The chain couples TRBV28 to TRBJ2-7; perhaps TRBD2 as D (7 bases). The CDR3 contains 15 residues. Trimming took off 6 bases at V and 0 bases at J, with 15 bases between the two ends. CDR1 and CDR2 (germline): MDHEN, SYDVKM. The CDR3 is CASSPGGGGSYEQYF. The CDR3 DNA is TGTGCCAGCAGCCCCGGGGGCGGGGGCTCCTACGAGCAGTACTTC.

The V gene is TRBV5-1, the J gene TRBJ2-3; D is perhaps TRBD2 (6 bases). Trimming left V 3 bases short and J 4 bases short, with 12 bases between. The CDR3 extends over 14 amino acids. CDR1 is SGHRS, CDR2 YFSETQ, per germline. The chain's CDR3 is CASSSKTSADTQYF. CDR3 DNA sequence: TGCGCCAGCAGCTCCAAGACTAGTGCAGATACGCAGTATTTT.

The rearrangement joins TRBV7-3 to TRBJ1-2; a weak D match, TRBD1 (5 bases). The CDR3 has 14 amino acids. Deletions cut 4 bases from V and 2 bases from J, with 11 bases between. Germline CDR1 and CDR2: SGHTA and FQGTGA. CDR3 amino acids: CASSSLGGNYGYTF. As DNA, the CDR3 is TGTGCCAGCAGCTCCCTCGGGGGGAACTATGGCTACACCTTC.

The chain has TRBV14 and TRBJ2-2; 9 nucleotides agree with TRBD2. The J segment lost 6 bases and the V segment lost 0 bases, leaving 11 bases of the junction unmatched. The CDR3 has 18 amino acids. The germline gives CDR1 SGHDN, CDR2 FVKESK. The chain's CDR3 is CASSQELAGYPRAGELFF. The CDR3 DNA sequence: TGTGCCAGCAGCCAAGAGCTAGCGGGATACCCGAGGGCCGGGGAGCTGTTTTTT.

CDR3 region: CASSIAGVDTQYF. CDR3 bases: TGCGCCAGCAGCATAGCGGGAGTGGATACGCAGTATTTT. V gene TRBV5-1 combines with J gene TRBJ2-3; 9 nucleotides line up with TRBD2. The CDR3 length is 13 residues. With 4 bases clipped from V and 6 bases from J, the junction kept 3 bases outside the gene matches. Germline CDR1 reads SGHRS; CDR2 reads YFSETQ. Drawing the rest from reference TRBV5-1 and TRBJ2-3, the complete variable domain is KAGVTQTPRYLIKTRGQQVTLSCSPISGHRSVSWYQQTPGQGLQFLFEYFSETQRNKGNFPGRFSGRQFSNSRSEMNVSTLELGDSALYLCASSIAGVDTQYFGPGTRLTVL.

This chain uses TRBV27 with TRBJ2-2; D unclear. The CDR3 has 13 amino acids. Germline CDR1 is MNHEY and CDR2 is SMNVEV (reference sequence). The V end was cut by 5 bases, the J end by 0 bases, with 4 bases between. CDR3 coding DNA: TGTGCCAGCAGTCTAACGAACACCGGGGAGCTGTTTTTT. Encoded protein: CASSLTNTGELFF.

CDR3 in DNA: TGTGCCAGCAGCTTAAGAGGTCGATACAATGAGCAGTTCTTC. Protein product: CASSLRGRYNEQFF. The chain is built from TRBV7-3 and TRBJ2-1; D ambiguous. CDR1 and CDR2 (germline): SGHTA, FQGTGA. The CDR3 length is 14 residues. V was trimmed by 1 base and J by 4 bases, leaving 8 bases between them.

The chain is built from TRBV19 and TRBJ2-1; tentative D call: TRBD1 (6 bases). The germline CDR1 and CDR2 sequences are LNHDA and SQIVND (reference sequence). V lost 4 bases and J 7 bases, leaving 8 bases between the germline ends. The CDR3 contains 12 residues. The CDR3 sequence is CASSTTGNEQFF. The CDR3 DNA reads TGTGCCAGTAGTACTACAGGGAATGAGCAGTTCTTC.

V gene TRBV6-5 combines with J gene TRBJ1-5; 8 nucleotides agree with TRBD1. The CDR3 consists of 15 residues. J was trimmed by 5 bases and V by 0 bases; bases with no gene match: 3. CDR1 and CDR2 (germline): MNHEY, SVGAGI. The CDR3 reads CASSYSNRGDQPQHF. The CDR3 DNA reads as TGTGCCAGCAGTTACTCGAACAGGGGGGATCAGCCCCAGCATTTT.

The V call is TRBV18, the J call TRBJ2-5, with D hard to call. The DNA end is more similar to TRBJ2-7, so the J call may be wrong. CDR3 size: 13 residues. Germline CDR1 KGHSH, CDR2 LQKENI. The CDR3 reads CASSPPSAYEQYF. CDR3 in DNA: TGTGCCAGCTCACCACCAAGTGCCTACGAGCAGTACTTC.

The table lists this clone with a count of one. The CDR3 nucleotides are TGTGCCAGCAGTTCCCCAAACCAGGAAGCTTTCTTT. Residues: CASSSPNQEAFF. The chain joins TRBV28 to TRBJ1-1, with D uncertain. Trimming took 4 bases from V and 8 from J, leaving 11 bases between them. The CDR3 is 12 amino acids. The germline V gene has CDR1 MDHEN and CDR2 SYDVKM.

V is TRBV19 and J is TRBJ2-7; tentative D call: TRBD1 (5 bases). CDR1 and CDR2 from the germline V gene are LNHDA and SQIVND (reference sequence). The CDR3 has 12 amino acids. Trimming pared 7 bases from V and 1 base from J, leaving 8 bases between. The CDR3: CASKSGSYEQYF. In DNA form, the CDR3 reads TGTGCCAGTAAATCAGGGTCCTACGAGCAGTACTTC.

The V and J genes are TRBV7-8 and TRBJ1-2; 12 nucleotides align to TRBD1. This CDR3 has 15 amino acids. Per germline, CDR1 SGHVS and CDR2 FQNEAQ. The junction had 9 bases not matched to a gene; V was cut back by 5 bases and J by 8 bases. The CDR3 coding sequence is TGTGCCAGCAGCCCGTTTGCGGGACAGGGGGCCGGCTACACCTTC. Amino acid sequence: CASSPFAGQGAGYTF.

The rearrangement uses TRBV13 and TRBJ1-5; 7 bases align to TRBD1. The CDR3 spans 13 residues. V lost 4 bases and J lost 12; bases outside the gene matches: 9. Germline values: CDR1 PRHDT, CDR2 FYEKMQ (reference sequence). In DNA form, the CDR3 reads TGTGCCAGCAGCTGGGGGCGACAGGGCCTCCAGCATTTT. As protein: CASSWGRQGLQHF.

The chain employs TRBV15 and TRBJ1-1; 7 bases match TRBD1. J was trimmed by 2 bases and V by 8 bases; bases with no gene match: 2. CDR1 and CDR2 from the germline V gene are LNHNV and YYDKDF (reference sequence). The CDR3 runs 12 residues. The CDR3 sequence: CATGTVNTEAFF. Written as DNA, the CDR3 is TGTGCCACCGGGACAGTTAACACTGAAGCTTTCTTT.

The chain recombines TRBV19 with TRBJ2-1, with 9 bases lining up with TRBD2. Germline-derived CDR1 and CDR2 are LNHDA and SQIVND (reference sequence). CDR3 length equals 17 residues. J lost 2 bases, V lost 3 bases, and 8 bases had no gene match. The CDR3 region is CASSISSLAGAYNEQFF. In nucleotides, the CDR3 is TGTGCCAGTAGTATCTCCTCCTTAGCGGGAGCCTACAATGAGCAGTTCTTC.